These 14 T cell receptor beta chains were sequenced from one sample in a study. TCRdb re-called the 5' RACE reads through MiXCR, storing one row per CDR3 protein. The table includes 30,000 or so distinct CDR3 sequences, approximately 25% detected once. The sample comprised memory CD4+ T cells sorted from blood. Described subset: memory CD4+ T cells, CD4+CD45RO+CD25-. The source of these receptors is a female donor with breast cancer.

The rearrangement joins TRBV9 to TRBJ2-7, with D possibly matching TRBD1 (5 bases). The ends were cut back, 0 bases at V and 3 bases at J, with 16 bases in the middle. Germline V lookup: CDR1 SGDLS, CDR2 YYNGEE. CDR3 length equals 16 residues. Here the CDR3 DNA reads TGTGCCAGCAGCGTAGGTCAAGGGGCGAGAGACTACGAGCAGTACTTC. It translates to CASSVGQGARDYEQYF.

Ten or more counts support this clonotype. The CDR3 region is CSVEGALTGELFF. The CDR3 DNA follows: TGCAGCGTTGAAGGAGCACTCACCGGGGAGCTGTTTTTT. The chain recombines TRBV29-1 with TRBJ2-2; D is unresolved. This CDR3 region has 13 residues. The V end lost 1 base, the J end lost 4 bases, and 7 bases lay between the germline ends. Germline V gives CDR1 SQVTM, CDR2 ANQGSEA.

This clonotype was observed a few times. V gene TRBV12-3 or TRBV12-4 combines with J gene TRBJ1-5; D possibly corresponds to TRBD1 (6 bases). The CDR3 is 13 residues long. Trimming cost V 4 bases and J 2 bases, with 6 bases left between them. CDR3 coding DNA: TGTGCCAGCAGTTCAGGGGGCAATCAGCCCCAGCATTTT. Translation gives CASSSGGNQPQHF.

This clonotype has just a few counts. J is TRBJ1-2 and V is TRBV27; weak D call: TRBD1 (6 bases). This CDR3 is built from 15 residues. V lost 4 bases and J 3 bases, leaving 15 bases between the germline ends. Germline V lookup: CDR1 MNHEY, CDR2 SMNVEV (reference sequence). CDR3 amino acids: CASSSPQGGYYGYTF. The DNA for the CDR3 is TGTGCCAGCAGTTCCCCACAGGGTGGGTACTATGGCTACACCTTC.

The rearrangement links TRBV3-1 to TRBJ2-2; possible D gene TRBD1, 5 bases. Germline V gene sequence: CDR1 LGHDT, CDR2 YNNKEL (reference sequence). CDR3 size: 16 residues. Between the trimmed V and J ends, which lost 1 base and 0 bases, there was a span of 9 bases. CDR3 DNA sequence: TGTGCCAGCAGCCAAGGGGGCAGATCGAACACCGGGGAGCTGTTTTTT. It encodes CASSQGGRSNTGELFF. Drawing the rest from reference TRBV3-1 and TRBJ2-2, the complete variable domain is DTAVSQTPKYLVTQMGNDKSIKCEQNLGHDTMYWYKQDSKKFLKIMFSYNNKELIINETVPNRFSPKSPDKAHLNLHINSLELGDSAVYFCASSQGGRSNTGELFFGEGSRLTVL.

This clonotype was detected a few times. The rearrangement links TRBV7-3 to TRBJ1-1, with D possibly matching TRBD1 (5 bases). Trimming shortened V by 5 bases and J by 8 bases, and 18 bases separated the two germline ends. From germline, CDR1 is SGHTA and CDR2 FQGTGA. The CDR3 is 14 residues long. The CDR3 here is CASSPQVGGTEAFF. As DNA, the CDR3 is TGTGCCAGCAGCCCCCAGGTGGGGGGGACCGAAGCTTTCTTT.

This clonotype appeared many times. The chain combines TRBV20-1 with TRBJ1-1, with D possibly being TRBD1 (6 bases). The CDR3 contains 13 residues. V lost 3 bases and J lost 2, with 10 bases in between. Germline CDR1 is DFQATT and CDR2 is SNEGSKA (reference sequence). CDR3 coding DNA: TGCAGTGCTAGGCAGGGGTATAACACTGAAGCTTTCTTT. Encoded protein: CSARQGYNTEAFF.

The chain couples TRBV20-1 to TRBJ2-4; 7 bases line up with TRBD1. Germline trimming cut 6 bases from V and 5 bases from J; bases unmatched to any gene: 4. The CDR3 has 12 residues. Germline CDR1 is DFQATT and CDR2 is SNEGSKA (reference sequence). CDR3 nucleotides: TGCAGTGCCGGGGACAGCGAAAACATTCAGTACTTC. As protein: CSAGDSENIQYF.

This clonotype was detected a few times. This sequence joins TRBV20-1 and TRBJ2-1; D may be TRBD2 (5 bases). Germline values: CDR1 DFQATT, CDR2 SNEGSKA (reference sequence). V gave up 4 bases and J gave up 0 bases, with 13 bases separating them. This CDR3 contains 15 residues. The CDR3 DNA reads as TGCAGTGCTACCAACGGGGTGAGCTCCTACAATGAGCAGTTCTTC. Protein product: CSATNGVSSYNEQFF.

As for this clonotype: One end of the junction fails to match germline, which may point to a read error. The chain employs TRBV10-1 and TRBJ2-2; no clear D gene. Germline assignment: CDR1 WNHNN and CDR2 SYGVQD (reference sequence). This CDR3 has 15 residues. The CDR3 nucleotides read TGCGCCGGCAGTGCCAGAGGCCCGAACACCGGGGAGCTGTTTTTT. It yields the protein CAGSARGPNTGELFF.

With respect to this clonotype: Germline is not matched at one junction end, which may reflect a read error. The CDR3 region is CAIFPGQGAPGYAF. The CDR3 DNA sequence: TGTGCCATCTTCCCGGGACAGGGGGCGCCTGGCTACGCCTTC. This chain connects TRBV28 to TRBJ1-2; 12 bases are shared with TRBD1. The germline gives CDR1 MDHEN, CDR2 SYDVKM. This CDR3 region has 14 residues.

The rearrangement uses TRBV5-1 and TRBJ2-3, with D tentatively TRBD2 (6 bases). Germline values: CDR1 SGHRS, CDR2 YFSETQ. Trimming removed 3 bases from V and 3 bases from J, with 14 bases in between. The CDR3 is made up of 15 amino acids. The CDR3 DNA sequence: TGCGCCAGCAGCTCGGATCGGGGGTTTACAGATACGCAGTATTTT. Its translation is CASSSDRGFTDTQYF.

This clonotype was seen at least ten times. The chain employs TRBV6-1 and TRBJ2-7; D unclear. Trimming removed 5 bases from V and 1 base from J, with 9 bases in between. CDR3 length: 13 amino acids. Germline CDR1 is MNHNS and CDR2 is SASEGT. CDR3 in amino acids: CASSWTPSYEQYF. CDR3 DNA sequence: TGTGCCAGCAGTTGGACCCCATCCTACGAGCAGTACTTC.

The chain joins TRBV28 to TRBJ2-3, with a possible D match to TRBD2 (5 bases). Germline lookup yields CDR1 MDHEN and CDR2 SYDVKM. V gave up 7 bases and J gave up 6 bases, with 14 bases separating them. There are 13 residues in the CDR3. CDR3 region: CASITARRDTQYF. The CDR3 bases are TGTGCCAGCATTACGGCGAGGAGGGATACGCAGTATTTT.